This T cell receptor beta chain came from a study of tumor and adjacent non-tumor tissue in lung cancer. This clonotype was picked up many times. This sample's RNA came from whole unsorted tissue. TCRbeta libraries were built with three rounds of nested PCR, modified from ARM-PCR. TCRdb reprocessed the multiplex PCR reads via MiXCR and lists one record per CDR3 protein. The sample comprises 55,000 to 75,000 distinct CDR3 sequences, roughly 60% of which are singletons, and around 20% rests with the top ten. This sequence was found in a man aged 45 to 65 with non-small cell lung cancer. Source material: lung tumor tissue.

DNA of the CDR3: TGCGCCAGCAGCTCTGCAGGGCACGGAGTGAACACTGAAGCTTTCTTT. Translated: CASSSAGHGVNTEAFF. The rearrangement links TRBV5-1 to TRBJ1-1; perhaps TRBD1 as D (5 bases). V lost 3 bases, J lost 0 bases, and 15 bases lay in between. The CDR3 is made up of 16 amino acids. Germline CDR1 and CDR2: SGHRS and YFSETQ.